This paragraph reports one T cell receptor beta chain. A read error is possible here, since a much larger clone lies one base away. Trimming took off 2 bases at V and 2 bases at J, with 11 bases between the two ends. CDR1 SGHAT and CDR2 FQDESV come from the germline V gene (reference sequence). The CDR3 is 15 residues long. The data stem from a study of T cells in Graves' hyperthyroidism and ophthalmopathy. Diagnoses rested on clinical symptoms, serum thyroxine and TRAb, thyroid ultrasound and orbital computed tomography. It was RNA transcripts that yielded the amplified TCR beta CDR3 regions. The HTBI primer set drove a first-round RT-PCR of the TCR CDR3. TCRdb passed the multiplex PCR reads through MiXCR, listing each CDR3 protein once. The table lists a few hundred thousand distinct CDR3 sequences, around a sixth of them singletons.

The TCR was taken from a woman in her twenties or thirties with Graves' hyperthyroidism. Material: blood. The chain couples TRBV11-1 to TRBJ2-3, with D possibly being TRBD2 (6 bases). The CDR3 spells CASSLWGRNTDTQYF. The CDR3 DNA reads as TGTGCCAGCAGCTTATGGGGGAGGAACACAGATACGCAGTATTTT.